This T cell receptor beta chain was identified during a study of cytomegalovirus exposure and HLA in healthy donors. Study-level background: A prior analysis found more than 90 million unique TCR beta sequences from approximately 190 million T cells. Within an early data release were about 85 million unique TCRs drawn from HLA-typed donors.

Primers included in the PCR were 60 Vbeta and 13 Jbeta primers. Sequencing used immunoSEQ multiplex PCR; TCRdb keeps in-frame clones, though not all of them. Among under 200,000 clones listed, over 60% were seen once. As regards this clone: Its antigen is undetermined.

Study results and limitations: Researchers counted 164 TCR beta chains as cytomegalovirus-associated.

This TCR was recovered from a man in his forties in good health and CMV-seronegative. The sequenced sample was PBMCs.

DNA of the CDR3: TGCGCCAGCAGGACTAGCGGGATTGTAGATACGCAGTATTTT. Translation: CASRTSGIVDTQYF. The chain employs TRBV5-1 and TRBJ2-3; 11 nucleotides agree with TRBD2. Per the germline V gene, CDR1 is SGHRS and CDR2 is YFSETQ. V was clipped by 5 bases and J by 5 bases; unmatched bases: 4. The CDR3 is 14 amino acids.